The 26 T cell receptor beta chains below come from one sample, sequenced in a study of T-cell memory formation after mild COVID-19. MiXCR was run by TCRdb on the 5' RACE reads, yielding one entry per CDR3 protein. Of fewer than 50,000 distinct CDR3 sequences in the sample, over 6.5% are singletons; the top ten hold 0.79%. Sequenced input: PBMCs or a T cell subset sorted from them (not recorded which). The source of these receptors is an adult who had mild COVID-19 (a few samples of this study predate the infection). Cell type and time point are not known.

This clonotype was counted many times. The chain couples TRBV4-1 to TRBJ1-1, with a possible D match to TRBD1 (5 bases). Germline CDR1 reads MGHRA; CDR2 reads YSYEKL. The germline V and J ends were trimmed by 1 base and 5 bases, with 11 bases remaining between them. This CDR3 is 14 amino acids long. The CDR3 region is CASSQGGARTEAFF. In DNA form, the CDR3 reads TGCGCCAGCAGCCAAGGCGGGGCAAGAACTGAAGCTTTCTTT.

There are many counts of this clonotype. The chain employs TRBV7-2 and TRBJ2-3; 7 positions match TRBD1. CDR3 length: 14 amino acids. The germline V gene encodes CDR1 SGHTA and CDR2 FQGNSA. With 5 bases clipped from V and 2 bases from J, the junction kept 4 bases outside the gene matches. CDR3 in amino acids: CASSPGQYTDTQYF. Here the CDR3 DNA reads TGTGCCAGCAGCCCGGGACAGTACACAGATACGCAGTATTTT.

The chain has TRBV7-6 and TRBJ2-1, with 7 bases matching TRBD2. Germline-derived CDR1 and CDR2 are SGHVS and FNYEAQ. The CDR3 has 17 amino acids. Germline trimming cut 2 bases from V and 1 base from J; bases unmatched to any gene: 8. The CDR3 region is CASSLPRTSFSYNEQFF. The CDR3 DNA sequence: TGTGCCAGCAGCTTACCCCGGACTAGTTTTTCCTACAATGAGCAGTTCTTC.

This clonotype has ten or more counts. V is TRBV27 and J is TRBJ2-1; D unresolved. CDR1 is MNHEY and CDR2 is SMNVEV in the germline V gene (reference sequence). V lost 8 bases, J lost 5 bases, and 16 bases lay in between. The CDR3 loop spans 14 amino acids. Here the CDR3 reads CASGYGDGNNEQFF. For the CDR3, the DNA is TGTGCCAGCGGATACGGTGACGGAAACAATGAGCAGTTCTTC.

This clonotype was picked up a small number of times. Written as DNA, the CDR3 is TGTGCCAGCAGCCAAGGATATCGGGTAGGAAAACTGTTTTTT. The encoded protein is CASSQGYRVGKLFF. The chain carries TRBV3-1 and TRBJ1-4; D call uncertain. The germline gives CDR1 LGHDT, CDR2 YNNKEL (reference sequence). V was pared by 1 base and J by 10 bases, with 13 bases between. This CDR3 has 14 residues.

This clonotype was counted a few times. The chain links TRBV7-3 to TRBJ2-2; D uncertain. The V gene's germline CDR1 is SGHTA and CDR2 FQGTGA. The CDR3 contains 14 residues. V was cut by 4 bases and J by 0 bases, with 6 bases left in between. The CDR3 here is CASSSRPNTGELFF. The CDR3 DNA is TGTGCCAGCAGCTCCCGGCCGAACACCGGGGAGCTGTTTTTT.

A few counts support this clonotype. The chain joins TRBV5-1 to TRBJ2-5, with D possibly TRBD1 on 5 matching bases. Germline V CDR1 and CDR2: SGHRS, YFSETQ. The CDR3 has 16 amino acids. V was shortened by 0 bases and J by 5 bases, with 17 bases between the two germline ends. The CDR3 loop reads CASSLGGSTGPETQYF. In DNA, the CDR3 is TGCGCCAGCAGCTTGGGTGGCTCAACAGGTCCGGAGACCCAGTACTTC.

This clonotype has a handful of counts. This sequence joins TRBV3-1 and TRBJ1-5; D gene uncertain. Germline V gives CDR1 LGHDT, CDR2 YNNKEL (reference sequence). V was shortened by 3 bases and J by 4 bases, with 7 bases between the two germline ends. The CDR3 consists of 13 residues. CDR3 region: CASSQVGNQPQHF. The CDR3 nucleotides are TGTGCCAGCAGCCAGGTAGGGAATCAGCCCCAGCATTTT.

This chain joins TRBV3-1 and TRBJ2-1; D is unclear. Trimming took off 2 bases at V and 6 bases at J, with 11 bases between the two ends. CDR1 LGHDT and CDR2 YNNKEL come from the germline V gene (reference sequence). The CDR3 spans 14 residues. CDR3 in amino acids: CASSQYGEGNEQFF. The CDR3 DNA reads as TGTGCCAGCAGCCAATACGGAGAAGGCAATGAGCAGTTCTTC.

This sequence joins TRBV18 and TRBJ1-1; D is possibly TRBD1 (6 bases). Germline CDR1 reads KGHSH; CDR2 reads LQKENI. The V end lost 3 bases, the J end lost 0 bases, and 17 bases lay between the germline ends. This CDR3 is built from 17 residues. The DNA of the CDR3 is TGTGCCAGCTCACCTAGACGGGGACAAACAATGAACACTGAAGCTTTCTTT. This gives the protein CASSPRRGQTMNTEAFF.

The rearrangement links TRBV29-1 to TRBJ2-3; D gene unclear. The CDR3 covers 14 residues. Trimming stripped 5 bases from V and 2 bases from J, with 14 bases between. Germline values: CDR1 SQVTM, CDR2 ANQGSEA. The CDR3 DNA follows: TGCAGCGTTCTTCAGCGTACTCACACAGATACGCAGTATTTT. Translated: CSVLQRTHTDTQYF.

This clonotype came up many times. This chain uses TRBV7-8 with TRBJ1-6; D remains unclear. The CDR3 extends over 12 amino acids. V shed 4 bases and J shed 11 bases, with 9 bases lying between them. CDR1 is SGHVS and CDR2 is FQNEAQ in the germline V gene. The CDR3 here is CASSSSRTPLHF. The CDR3, as DNA: TGTGCCAGCAGCTCCAGTCGGACACCCCTCCACTTT.

The chain links TRBV7-3 to TRBJ2-3; the match to TRBD2 covers 7 bases. Germline-derived CDR1 and CDR2 are SGHTA and FQGTGA. CDR3 length equals 21 residues. V trimming: 0 bases; J trimming: 0 bases; junction bases outside the gene matches: 18. The CDR3 DNA reads as TGTGCCAGCAGCTTAACGGCCCCATCAGCGGGGTGGAGGATTAGCACAGATACGCAGTATTTT. This encodes CASSLTAPSAGWRISTDTQYF.

V and J are TRBV5-1 and TRBJ1-1, with D uncertain. The CDR3 consists of 14 residues. Germline V gene lookup returns CDR1 SGHRS and CDR2 YFSETQ. Trimming took 0 bases from V and 1 from J, leaving 7 bases between them. CDR3: CASSLATANTEAFF. The CDR3 nucleotides are TGCGCCAGCAGCTTGGCAACAGCGAACACTGAAGCTTTCTTT. Drawing the rest from reference TRBV5-1 and TRBJ1-1, the complete variable domain is KAGVTQTPRYLIKTRGQQVTLSCSPISGHRSVSWYQQTPGQGLQFLFEYFSETQRNKGNFPGRFSGRQFSNSRSEMNVSTLELGDSALYLCASSLATANTEAFFGQGTRLTVV.

This clonotype was recorded many times. The rearrangement joins TRBV12-3 or TRBV12-4 to TRBJ2-1, with D hard to call. Trimming pared 2 bases from V and 12 bases from J, leaving 14 bases between. The CDR3 has 13 residues. The CDR3 DNA sequence: TGTGCCAGCAGTTTACGCCCGGGTCAAGGGCAGTTCTTC. Its protein product is CASSLRPGQGQFF.

This clonotype was counted many times. The chain has TRBV10-3 and TRBJ1-3; D gene unclear. The V gene lost 4 bases and the J gene lost 1 base, with 2 bases spanning the gap. The germline gives CDR1 ENHRY, CDR2 SYGVKD. The length of the CDR3 is 12 residues. In DNA, the CDR3 is TGTGCCATCAGTGGGTCTGGAAACACCATATATTTT. It translates to CAISGSGNTIYF.

This clonotype was counted many times. The gene calls are TRBV5-1 and TRBJ2-3, with D tentatively TRBD2 (5 bases). The CDR3 contains 14 residues. V shed 4 bases and J shed 4 bases, with 13 bases lying between them. The V gene's germline CDR1 is SGHRS and CDR2 YFSETQ. Here the CDR3 reads CASSAGPGADTQYF. In DNA, the CDR3 is TGCGCCAGCAGCGCCGGGCCCGGGGCAGATACGCAGTATTTT.

The sample holds many counts of this clonotype. The chain has TRBV20-1 and TRBJ2-3, with TRBD2 matching 8 bases. CDR1 is DFQATT and CDR2 is SNEGSKA in the germline V gene (reference sequence). This CDR3 spans 15 amino acids. V was pared by 6 bases and J by 3 bases, with 11 bases of the junction left unmatched. In nucleotides, the CDR3 is TGCAGTGCCGGATCGTACGGGAGGGGTACAGATACGCAGTATTTT. Residues: CSAGSYGRGTDTQYF.

The chain combines TRBV5-5 with TRBJ2-3; the D call may be TRBD1 or TRBD2 (6 bases each). The length of the CDR3 is 14 residues. CDR1 and CDR2 (germline): SGHKS, YYEKEE (reference sequence). Trimming removed 5 bases at V and 7 bases at J, with 17 bases between. This chain's CDR3 is CASRGLAGTNTQYF. In DNA, the CDR3 is TGTGCCAGCAGGGGCCTTGCGGGGACAAATACGCAGTATTTT.

This clonotype was detected ten times or more. This chain connects TRBV5-6 to TRBJ2-2; TRBD2 matches 8 bases. Germline V gene data show CDR1 as SGHDT and CDR2 as YYEEEE. CDR3 length: 16 amino acids. V dropped 2 bases and J dropped 1; count of bases not matched to a gene: 4. The DNA for the CDR3 is TGTGCCAGCAGCTTCCCAGCGGGAGTGAACACCGGGGAGCTGTTTTTT. As protein: CASSFPAGVNTGELFF.

This clonotype appeared a few times. The V call is TRBV6-5, the J call TRBJ1-2; 8 positions match TRBD1. Germline trimming cut 5 bases from V and 4 bases from J; bases unmatched to any gene: 9. From germline, CDR1 is MNHEY and CDR2 SVGAGI. This CDR3 contains 15 residues. The CDR3 coding sequence is TGTGCCAGCAGTATTCGGACAGGGACAGTCTATGGCTACACCTTC. Encoded protein: CASSIRTGTVYGYTF.

This clonotype came up many times. Here the CDR3 reads CASSPRQNRNQPQHF. CDR3 in DNA: TGTGCCAGCAGTCCCCGACAAAACCGCAATCAGCCCCAGCATTTT. The chain couples TRBV6-6 to TRBJ1-5; D not resolved. The germline CDR1 and CDR2 sequences are MNHNY and SVGAGI (reference sequence). CDR3 length: 15 amino acids. The V and J ends lost 5 bases and 2 bases respectively, with 13 bases between them.

This clonotype came up many times. This chain connects TRBV12-3 or TRBV12-4 to TRBJ2-2; D possibly corresponds to TRBD1 (6 bases). V lost 3 bases, J lost 5 bases, and 13 bases lay in between. The CDR3 has 15 amino acids. CDR3 coding DNA: TGTGCCAGCAGTTTTAGCTCCCAGGGGACCGGGGAGCTGTTTTTT. Translation: CASSFSSQGTGELFF.

This clonotype was seen at least ten times. The chain is built from TRBV7-2 and TRBJ2-1; 12 bases line up with TRBD2. V trimming: 4 bases; J trimming: 4 bases; junction bases outside the gene matches: 5. This CDR3 region has 16 residues. The V gene's germline CDR1 is SGHTA and CDR2 FQGNSA. The CDR3 DNA reads as TGTGCCAGCAGCTCACCGACTAGCGGGAGTTACAATGAGCAGTTCTTC. This sequence encodes CASSSPTSGSYNEQFF.

This clonotype occurred many times. The V and J genes are TRBV7-3 and TRBJ2-1, with D possibly being TRBD2 (5 bases). CDR1 and CDR2 (germline): SGHTA, FQGTGA. Trimming removed 2 bases from V and 5 bases from J, with 19 bases in between. The CDR3 contains 17 residues. The chain's CDR3 is CASSLGSPVGRNNEQFF. As DNA, the CDR3 is TGTGCCAGCAGCTTAGGGAGCCCCGTTGGTAGGAACAATGAGCAGTTCTTC.

This clonotype was detected many times. The V gene is TRBV12-3 or TRBV12-4, the J gene TRBJ2-1; D is perhaps TRBD2 (5 bases). With 6 bases removed from V and 8 bases from J, the gap between germline ends came to 11 bases. The CDR3 consists of 12 residues. As DNA, the CDR3 is TGTGCCAGCAGGGACTCGATATATGAGCAGTTCTTC. Translating it yields CASRDSIYEQFF.